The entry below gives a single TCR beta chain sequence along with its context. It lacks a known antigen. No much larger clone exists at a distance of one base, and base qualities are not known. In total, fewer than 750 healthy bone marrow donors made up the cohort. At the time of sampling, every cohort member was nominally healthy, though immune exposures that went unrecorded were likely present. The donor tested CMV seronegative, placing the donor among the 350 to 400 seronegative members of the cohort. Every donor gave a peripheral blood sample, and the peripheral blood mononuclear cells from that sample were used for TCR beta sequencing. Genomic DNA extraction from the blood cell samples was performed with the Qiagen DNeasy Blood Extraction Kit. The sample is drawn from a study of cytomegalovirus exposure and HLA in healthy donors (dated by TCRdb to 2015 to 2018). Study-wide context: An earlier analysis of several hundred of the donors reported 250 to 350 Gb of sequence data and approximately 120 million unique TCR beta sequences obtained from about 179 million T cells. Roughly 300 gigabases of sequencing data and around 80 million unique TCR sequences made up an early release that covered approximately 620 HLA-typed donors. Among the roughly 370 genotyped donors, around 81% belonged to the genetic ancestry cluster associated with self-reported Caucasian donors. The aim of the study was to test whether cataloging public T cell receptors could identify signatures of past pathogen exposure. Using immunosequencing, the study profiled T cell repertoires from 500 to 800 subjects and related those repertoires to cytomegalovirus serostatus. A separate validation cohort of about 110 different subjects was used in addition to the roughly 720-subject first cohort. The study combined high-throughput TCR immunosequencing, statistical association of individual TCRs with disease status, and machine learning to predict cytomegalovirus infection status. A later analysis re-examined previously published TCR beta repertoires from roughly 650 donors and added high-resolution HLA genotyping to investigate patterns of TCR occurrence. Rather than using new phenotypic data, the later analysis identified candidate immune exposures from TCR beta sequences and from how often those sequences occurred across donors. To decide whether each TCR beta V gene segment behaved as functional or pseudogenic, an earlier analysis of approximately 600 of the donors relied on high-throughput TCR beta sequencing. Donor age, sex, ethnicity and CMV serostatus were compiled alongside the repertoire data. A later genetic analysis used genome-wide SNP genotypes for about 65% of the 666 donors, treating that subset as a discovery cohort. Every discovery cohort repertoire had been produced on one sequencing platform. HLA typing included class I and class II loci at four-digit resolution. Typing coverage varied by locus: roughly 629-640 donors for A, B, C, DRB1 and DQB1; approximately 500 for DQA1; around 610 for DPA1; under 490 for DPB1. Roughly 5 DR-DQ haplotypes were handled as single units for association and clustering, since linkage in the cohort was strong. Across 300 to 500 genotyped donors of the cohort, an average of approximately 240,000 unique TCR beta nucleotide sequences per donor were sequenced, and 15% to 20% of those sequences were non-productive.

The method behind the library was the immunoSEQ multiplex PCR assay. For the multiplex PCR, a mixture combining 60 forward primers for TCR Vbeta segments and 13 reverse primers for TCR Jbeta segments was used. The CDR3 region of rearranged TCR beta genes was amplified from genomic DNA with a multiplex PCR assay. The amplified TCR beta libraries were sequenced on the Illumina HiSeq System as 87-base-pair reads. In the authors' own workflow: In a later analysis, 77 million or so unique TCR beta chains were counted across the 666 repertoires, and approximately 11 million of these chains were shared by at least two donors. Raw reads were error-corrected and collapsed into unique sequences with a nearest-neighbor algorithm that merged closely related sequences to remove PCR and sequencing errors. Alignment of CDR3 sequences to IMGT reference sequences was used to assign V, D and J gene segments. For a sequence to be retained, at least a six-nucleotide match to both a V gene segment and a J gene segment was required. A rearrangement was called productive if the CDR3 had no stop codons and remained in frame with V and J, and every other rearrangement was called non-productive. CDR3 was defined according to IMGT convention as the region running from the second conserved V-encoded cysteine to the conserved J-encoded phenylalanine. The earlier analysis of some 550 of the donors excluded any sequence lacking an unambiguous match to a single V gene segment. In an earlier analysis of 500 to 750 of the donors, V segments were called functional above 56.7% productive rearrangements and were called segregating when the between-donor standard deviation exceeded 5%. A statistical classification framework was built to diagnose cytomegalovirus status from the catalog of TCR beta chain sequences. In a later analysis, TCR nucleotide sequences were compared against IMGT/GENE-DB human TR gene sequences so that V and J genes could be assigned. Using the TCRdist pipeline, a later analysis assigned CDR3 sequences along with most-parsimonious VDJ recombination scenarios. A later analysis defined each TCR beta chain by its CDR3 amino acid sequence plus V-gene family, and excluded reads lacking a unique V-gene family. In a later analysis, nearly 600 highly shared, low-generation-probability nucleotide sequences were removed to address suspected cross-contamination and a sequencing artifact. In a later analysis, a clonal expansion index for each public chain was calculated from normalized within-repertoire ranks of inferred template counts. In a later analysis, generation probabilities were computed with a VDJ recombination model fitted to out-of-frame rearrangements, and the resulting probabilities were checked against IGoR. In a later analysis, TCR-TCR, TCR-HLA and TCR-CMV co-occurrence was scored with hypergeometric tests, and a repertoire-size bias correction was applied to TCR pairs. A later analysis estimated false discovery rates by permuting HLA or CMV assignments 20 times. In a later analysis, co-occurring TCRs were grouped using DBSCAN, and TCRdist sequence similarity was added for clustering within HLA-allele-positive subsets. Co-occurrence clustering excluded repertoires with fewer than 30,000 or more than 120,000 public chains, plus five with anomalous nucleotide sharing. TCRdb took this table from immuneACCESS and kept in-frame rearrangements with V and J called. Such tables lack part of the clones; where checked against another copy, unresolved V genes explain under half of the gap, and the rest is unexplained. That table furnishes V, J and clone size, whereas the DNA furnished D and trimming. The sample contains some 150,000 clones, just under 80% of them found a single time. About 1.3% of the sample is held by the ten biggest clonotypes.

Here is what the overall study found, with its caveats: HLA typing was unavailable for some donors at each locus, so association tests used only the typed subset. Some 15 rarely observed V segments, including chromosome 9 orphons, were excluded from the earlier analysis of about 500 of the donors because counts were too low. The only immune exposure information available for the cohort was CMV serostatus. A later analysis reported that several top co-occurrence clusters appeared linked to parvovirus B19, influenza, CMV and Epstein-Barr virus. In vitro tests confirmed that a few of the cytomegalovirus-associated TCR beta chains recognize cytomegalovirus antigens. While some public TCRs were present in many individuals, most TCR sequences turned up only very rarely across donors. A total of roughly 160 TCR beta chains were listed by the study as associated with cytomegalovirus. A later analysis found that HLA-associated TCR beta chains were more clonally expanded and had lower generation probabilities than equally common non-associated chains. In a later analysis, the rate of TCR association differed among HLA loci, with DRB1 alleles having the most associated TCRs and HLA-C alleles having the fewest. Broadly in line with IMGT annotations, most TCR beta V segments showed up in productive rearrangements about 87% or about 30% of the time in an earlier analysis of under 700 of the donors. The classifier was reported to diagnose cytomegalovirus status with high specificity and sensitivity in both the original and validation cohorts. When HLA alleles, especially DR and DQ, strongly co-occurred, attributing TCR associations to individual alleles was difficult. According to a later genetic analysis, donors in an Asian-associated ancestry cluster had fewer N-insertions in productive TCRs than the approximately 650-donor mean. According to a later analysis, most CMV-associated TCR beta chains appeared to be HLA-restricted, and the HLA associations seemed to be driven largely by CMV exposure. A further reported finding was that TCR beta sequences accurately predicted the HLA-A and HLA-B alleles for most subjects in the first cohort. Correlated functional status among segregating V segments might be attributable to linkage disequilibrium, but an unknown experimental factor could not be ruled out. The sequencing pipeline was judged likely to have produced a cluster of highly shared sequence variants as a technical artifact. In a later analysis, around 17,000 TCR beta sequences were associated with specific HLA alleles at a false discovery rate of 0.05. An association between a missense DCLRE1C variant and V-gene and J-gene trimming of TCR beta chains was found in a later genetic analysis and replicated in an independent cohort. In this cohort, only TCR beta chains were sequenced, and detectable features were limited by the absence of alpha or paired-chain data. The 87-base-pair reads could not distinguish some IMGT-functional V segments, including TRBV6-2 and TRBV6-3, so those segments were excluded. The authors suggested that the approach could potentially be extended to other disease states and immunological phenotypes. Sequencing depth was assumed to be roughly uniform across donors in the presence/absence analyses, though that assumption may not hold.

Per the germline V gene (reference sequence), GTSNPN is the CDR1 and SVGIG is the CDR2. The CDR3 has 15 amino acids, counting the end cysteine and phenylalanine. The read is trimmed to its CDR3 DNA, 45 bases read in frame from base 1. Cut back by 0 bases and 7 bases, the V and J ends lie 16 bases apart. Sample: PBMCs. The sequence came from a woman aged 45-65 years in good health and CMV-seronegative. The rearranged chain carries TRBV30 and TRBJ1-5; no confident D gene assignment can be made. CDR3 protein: CAWSVRRQPYQPQHF. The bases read TGTGCCTGGAGTGTAAGGAGGCAGCCCTACCAGCCCCAGCATTTT.